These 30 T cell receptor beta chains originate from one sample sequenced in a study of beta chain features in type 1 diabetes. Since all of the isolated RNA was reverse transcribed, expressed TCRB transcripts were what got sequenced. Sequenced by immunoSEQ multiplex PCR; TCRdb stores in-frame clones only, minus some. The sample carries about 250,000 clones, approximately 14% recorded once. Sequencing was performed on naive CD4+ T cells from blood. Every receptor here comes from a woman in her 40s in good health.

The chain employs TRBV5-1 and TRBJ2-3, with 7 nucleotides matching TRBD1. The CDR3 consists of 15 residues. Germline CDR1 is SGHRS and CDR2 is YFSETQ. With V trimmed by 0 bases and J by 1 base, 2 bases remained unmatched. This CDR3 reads CASSLGQGGTDTQYF. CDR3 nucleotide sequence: TGCGCCAGCAGCTTGGGACAGGGTGGCACAGATACGCAGTATTTT.

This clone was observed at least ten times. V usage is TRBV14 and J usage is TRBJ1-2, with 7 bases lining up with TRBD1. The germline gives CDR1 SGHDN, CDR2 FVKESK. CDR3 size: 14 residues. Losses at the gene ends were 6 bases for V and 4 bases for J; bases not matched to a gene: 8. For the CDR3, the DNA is TGTGCCAGCAGTCTCACGGGACAGCTCTATGGCTACACCTTC. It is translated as CASSLTGQLYGYTF.

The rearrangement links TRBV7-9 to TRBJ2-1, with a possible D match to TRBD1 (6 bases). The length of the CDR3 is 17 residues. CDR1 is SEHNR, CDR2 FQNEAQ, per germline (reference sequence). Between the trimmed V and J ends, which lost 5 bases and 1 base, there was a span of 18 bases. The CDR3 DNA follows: TGTGCCAGCAGCCCCCTGATGAGGGGGTTATCCTACAATGAGCAGTTCTTC. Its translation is CASSPLMRGLSYNEQFF. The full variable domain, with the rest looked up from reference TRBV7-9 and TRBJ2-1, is DTGVSQNPRHKITKRGQNVTFRCDPISEHNRLYWYRQTLGQGPEFLTYFQNEAQLEKSRLLSDRFSAERPKGSFSTLEIQRTEQGDSAMYLCASSPLMRGLSYNEQFFGPGTRLTVL.

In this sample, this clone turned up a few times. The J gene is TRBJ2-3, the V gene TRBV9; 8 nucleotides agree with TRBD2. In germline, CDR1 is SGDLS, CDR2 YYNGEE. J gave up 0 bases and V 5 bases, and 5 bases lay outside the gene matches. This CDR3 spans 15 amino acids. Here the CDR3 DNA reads TGTGCCAGCAGGGCGGCGGGGGGAAGCACAGATACGCAGTATTTT. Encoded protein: CASRAAGGSTDTQYF.

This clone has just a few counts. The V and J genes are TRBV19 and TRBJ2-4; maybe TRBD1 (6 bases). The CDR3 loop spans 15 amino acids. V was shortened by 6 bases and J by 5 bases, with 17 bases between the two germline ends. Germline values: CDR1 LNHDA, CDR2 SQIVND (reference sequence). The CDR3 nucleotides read TGTGCCAGTAGCCCTTATAGGGGGTTGGAAAACATTCAGTACTTC. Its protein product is CASSPYRGLENIQYF.

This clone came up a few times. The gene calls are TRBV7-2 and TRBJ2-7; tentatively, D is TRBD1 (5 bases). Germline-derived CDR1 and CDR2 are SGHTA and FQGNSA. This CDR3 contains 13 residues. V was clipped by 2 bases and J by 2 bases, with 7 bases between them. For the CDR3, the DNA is TGTGCCAGCAGCTTAAGGGGCCCCTACGAGCAGTACTTC. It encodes CASSLRGPYEQYF.

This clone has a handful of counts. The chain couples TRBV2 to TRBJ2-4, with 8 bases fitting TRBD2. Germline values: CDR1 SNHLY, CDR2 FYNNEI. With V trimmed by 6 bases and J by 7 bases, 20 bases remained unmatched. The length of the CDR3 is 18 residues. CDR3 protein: CASRGSRQAGGGKNIQYF. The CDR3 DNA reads TGTGCCAGCAGGGGATCCCGACAGGCGGGGGGTGGCAAGAACATTCAGTACTTC.

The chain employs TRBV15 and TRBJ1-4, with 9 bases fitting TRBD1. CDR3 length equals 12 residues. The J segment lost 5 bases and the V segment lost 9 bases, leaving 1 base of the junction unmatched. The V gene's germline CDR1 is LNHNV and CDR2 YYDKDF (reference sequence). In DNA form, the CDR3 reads TGTGCCACGGGGACAGGGAATGAAAAACTGTTTTTT. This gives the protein CATGTGNEKLFF.

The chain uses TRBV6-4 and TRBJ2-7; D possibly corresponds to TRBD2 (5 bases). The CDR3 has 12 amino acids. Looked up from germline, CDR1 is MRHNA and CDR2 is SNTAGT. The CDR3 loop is CESRRSSYEQYF. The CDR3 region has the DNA TGTGAATCCAGGAGGTCCTCCTACGAGCAGTACTTC.

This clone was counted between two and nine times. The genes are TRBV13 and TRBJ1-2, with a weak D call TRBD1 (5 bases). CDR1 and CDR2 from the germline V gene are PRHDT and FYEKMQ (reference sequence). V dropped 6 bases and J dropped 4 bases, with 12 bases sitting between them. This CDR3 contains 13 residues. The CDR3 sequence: CASRGREVYGYTF. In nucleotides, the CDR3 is TGTGCCAGCAGGGGCAGGGAGGTCTATGGCTACACCTTC.

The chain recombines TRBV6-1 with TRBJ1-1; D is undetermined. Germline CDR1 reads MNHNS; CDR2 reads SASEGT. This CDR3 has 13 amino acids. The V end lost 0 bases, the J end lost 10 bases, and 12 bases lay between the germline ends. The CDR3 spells CASSEANRFGAFF. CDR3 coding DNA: TGTGCCAGCAGTGAAGCAAACAGATTCGGAGCTTTCTTT.

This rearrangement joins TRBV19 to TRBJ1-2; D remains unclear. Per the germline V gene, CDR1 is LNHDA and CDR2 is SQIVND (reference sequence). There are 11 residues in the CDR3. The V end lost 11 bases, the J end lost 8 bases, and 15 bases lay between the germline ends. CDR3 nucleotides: TGTGCCGGCCTGTTTGTGATGGGCTACACCTTC. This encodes CAGLFVMGYTF.

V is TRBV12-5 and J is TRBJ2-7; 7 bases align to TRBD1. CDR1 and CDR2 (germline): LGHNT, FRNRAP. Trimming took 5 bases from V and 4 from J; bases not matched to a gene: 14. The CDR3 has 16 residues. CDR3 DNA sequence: TGTGCTAGTGGTCCGTTACAGGGGTTTAGGACATACGAGCAGTACTTC. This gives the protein CASGPLQGFRTYEQYF.

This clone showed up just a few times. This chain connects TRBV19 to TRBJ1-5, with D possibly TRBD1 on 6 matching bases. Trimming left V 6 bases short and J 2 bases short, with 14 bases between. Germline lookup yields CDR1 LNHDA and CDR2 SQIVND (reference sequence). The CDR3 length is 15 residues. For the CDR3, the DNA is TGTGCCAGTAGATTGGGCGGGGGCGGCAATCAGCCCCAGCATTTT. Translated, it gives CASRLGGGGNQPQHF.

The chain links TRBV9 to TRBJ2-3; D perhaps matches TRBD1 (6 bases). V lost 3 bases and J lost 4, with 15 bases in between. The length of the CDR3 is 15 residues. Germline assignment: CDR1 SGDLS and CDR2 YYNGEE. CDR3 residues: CASSEQGYKSDTQYF. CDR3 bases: TGTGCCAGCAGCGAACAGGGTTACAAATCAGATACGCAGTATTTT.

Here the CDR3 reads CASSLQKTGLVSGELFF. The CDR3 DNA sequence: TGTGCCAGCAGCTTGCAAAAGACAGGGCTAGTTTCCGGGGAGCTGTTTTTT. V and J are TRBV7-9 and TRBJ2-2; 7 bases are a match to TRBD1. Per germline, CDR1 SEHNR and CDR2 FQNEAQ (reference sequence). The CDR3 covers 17 residues. V shed 3 bases and J 6 bases; nucleotides not matched to a gene: 13.

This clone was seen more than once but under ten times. CDR3 loop: CASSQMGRGAQETQYF. The CDR3 DNA reads as TGTGCCAGCAGTCAAATGGGGCGGGGGGCCCAAGAGACCCAGTACTTC. This chain uses TRBV5-6 with TRBJ2-5, with 8 bases identical to TRBD2. CDR1 SGHDT and CDR2 YYEEEE come from the germline V gene. This CDR3 has 16 amino acids. Trimming took 5 bases from V and 1 from J; bases not matched to a gene: 10.

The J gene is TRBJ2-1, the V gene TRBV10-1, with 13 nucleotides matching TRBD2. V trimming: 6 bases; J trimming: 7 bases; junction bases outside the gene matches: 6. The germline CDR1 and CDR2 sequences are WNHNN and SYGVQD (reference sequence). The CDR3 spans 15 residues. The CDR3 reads CASSDTSGGGNEQFF. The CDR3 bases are TGCGCCAGCAGCGATACTAGCGGGGGGGGTAATGAGCAGTTCTTC.

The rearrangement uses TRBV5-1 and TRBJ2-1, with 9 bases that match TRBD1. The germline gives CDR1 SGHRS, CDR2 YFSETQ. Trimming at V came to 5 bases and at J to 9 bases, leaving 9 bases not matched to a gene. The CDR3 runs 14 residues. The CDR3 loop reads CASRRDRAGGEQFF. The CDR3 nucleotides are TGCGCCAGCAGAAGGGACAGGGCGGGCGGTGAGCAGTTCTTC.

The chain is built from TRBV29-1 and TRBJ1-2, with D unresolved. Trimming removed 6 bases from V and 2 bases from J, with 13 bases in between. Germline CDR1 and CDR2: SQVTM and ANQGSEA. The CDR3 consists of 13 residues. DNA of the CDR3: TGCAGCGTAAATGTCGGGTCGAACTATGGCTACACCTTC. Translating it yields CSVNVGSNYGYTF.

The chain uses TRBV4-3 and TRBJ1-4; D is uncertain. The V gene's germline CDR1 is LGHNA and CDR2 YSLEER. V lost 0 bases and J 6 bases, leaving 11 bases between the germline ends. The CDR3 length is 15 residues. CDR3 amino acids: CASSQDKAGDEKLFF. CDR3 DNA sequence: TGCGCCAGCAGCCAAGATAAGGCGGGCGATGAAAAACTGTTTTTT.

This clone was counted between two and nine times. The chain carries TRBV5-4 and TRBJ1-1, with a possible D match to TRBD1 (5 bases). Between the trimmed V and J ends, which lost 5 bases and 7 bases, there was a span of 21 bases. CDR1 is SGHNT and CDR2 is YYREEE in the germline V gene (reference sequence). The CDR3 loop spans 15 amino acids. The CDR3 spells CASRVMTQGHHEAFF. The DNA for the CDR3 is TGTGCCAGCAGGGTAATGACCCAGGGTCACCATGAAGCTTTCTTT.

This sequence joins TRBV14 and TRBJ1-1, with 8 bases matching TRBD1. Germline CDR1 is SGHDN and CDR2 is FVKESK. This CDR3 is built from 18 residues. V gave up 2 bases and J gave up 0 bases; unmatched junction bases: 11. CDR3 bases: TGTGCCAGCAGCCAAAAGGGATTGGGACAGGACATGAACACTGAAGCTTTCTTT. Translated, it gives CASSQKGLGQDMNTEAFF.

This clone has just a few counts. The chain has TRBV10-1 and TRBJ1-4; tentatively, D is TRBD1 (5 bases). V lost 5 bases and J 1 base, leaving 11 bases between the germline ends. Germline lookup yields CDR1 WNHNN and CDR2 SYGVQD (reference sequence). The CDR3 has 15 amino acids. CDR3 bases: TGCGCCAGCAGTCAGCAGGGTCGAACTAATGAAAAACTGTTTTTT. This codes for CASSQQGRTNEKLFF.

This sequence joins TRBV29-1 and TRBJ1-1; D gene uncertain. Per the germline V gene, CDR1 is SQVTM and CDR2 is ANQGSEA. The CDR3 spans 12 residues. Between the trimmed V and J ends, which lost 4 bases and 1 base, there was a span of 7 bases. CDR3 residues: CSVGFRNTEAFF. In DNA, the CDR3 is TGCAGCGTTGGTTTCCGGAACACTGAAGCTTTCTTT.

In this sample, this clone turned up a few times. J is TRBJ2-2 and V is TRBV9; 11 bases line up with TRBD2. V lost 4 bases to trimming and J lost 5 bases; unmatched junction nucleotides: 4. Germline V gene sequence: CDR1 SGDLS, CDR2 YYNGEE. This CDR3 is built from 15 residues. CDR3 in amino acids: CASSYSGGATGELFF. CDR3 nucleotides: TGTGCCAGCAGCTATAGCGGGGGGGCAACCGGGGAGCTGTTTTTT.

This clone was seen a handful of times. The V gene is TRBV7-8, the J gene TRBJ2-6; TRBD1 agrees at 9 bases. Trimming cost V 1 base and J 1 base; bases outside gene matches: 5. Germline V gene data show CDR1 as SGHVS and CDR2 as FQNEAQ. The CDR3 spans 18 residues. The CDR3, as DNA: TGTGCCAGCAGCTTAGGGGACAGGGTTGTGTCTGGGGCCAACGTCCTGACTTTC. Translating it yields CASSLGDRVVSGANVLTF.

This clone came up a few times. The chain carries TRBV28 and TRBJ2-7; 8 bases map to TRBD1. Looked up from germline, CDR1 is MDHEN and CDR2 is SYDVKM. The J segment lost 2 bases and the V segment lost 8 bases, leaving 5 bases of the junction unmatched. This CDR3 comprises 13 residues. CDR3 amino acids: CASLRGLPYEQYF. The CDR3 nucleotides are TGTGCCAGCCTCAGGGGGCTCCCCTACGAGCAGTACTTC.

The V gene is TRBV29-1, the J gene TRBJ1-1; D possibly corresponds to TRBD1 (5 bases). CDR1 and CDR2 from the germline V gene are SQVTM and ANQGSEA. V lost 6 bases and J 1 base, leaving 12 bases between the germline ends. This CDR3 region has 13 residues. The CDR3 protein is CSVTQTGNTEAFF. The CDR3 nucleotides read TGCAGCGTGACTCAAACAGGGAACACTGAAGCTTTCTTT.

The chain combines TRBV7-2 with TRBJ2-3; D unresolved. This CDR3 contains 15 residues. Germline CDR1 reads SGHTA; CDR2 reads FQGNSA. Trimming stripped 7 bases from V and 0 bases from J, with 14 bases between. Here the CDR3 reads CASTEENSSTDTQYF. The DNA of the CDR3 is TGTGCCAGCACCGAGGAGAATTCTAGCACAGATACGCAGTATTTT.